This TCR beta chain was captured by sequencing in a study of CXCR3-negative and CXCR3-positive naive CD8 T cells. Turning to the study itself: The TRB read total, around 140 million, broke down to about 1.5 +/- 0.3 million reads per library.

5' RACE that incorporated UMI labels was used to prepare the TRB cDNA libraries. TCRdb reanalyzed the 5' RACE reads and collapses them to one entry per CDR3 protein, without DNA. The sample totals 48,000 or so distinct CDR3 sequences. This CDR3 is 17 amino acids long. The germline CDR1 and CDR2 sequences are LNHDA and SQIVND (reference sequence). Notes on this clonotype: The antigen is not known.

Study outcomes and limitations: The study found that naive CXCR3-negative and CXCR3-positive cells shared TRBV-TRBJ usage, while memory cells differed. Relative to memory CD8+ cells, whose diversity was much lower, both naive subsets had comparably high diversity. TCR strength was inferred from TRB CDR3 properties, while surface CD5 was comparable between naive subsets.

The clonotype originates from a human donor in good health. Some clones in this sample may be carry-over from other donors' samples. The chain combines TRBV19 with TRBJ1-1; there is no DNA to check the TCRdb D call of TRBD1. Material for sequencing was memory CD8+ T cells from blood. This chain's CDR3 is CASSTRPGRDMNTEAFF.